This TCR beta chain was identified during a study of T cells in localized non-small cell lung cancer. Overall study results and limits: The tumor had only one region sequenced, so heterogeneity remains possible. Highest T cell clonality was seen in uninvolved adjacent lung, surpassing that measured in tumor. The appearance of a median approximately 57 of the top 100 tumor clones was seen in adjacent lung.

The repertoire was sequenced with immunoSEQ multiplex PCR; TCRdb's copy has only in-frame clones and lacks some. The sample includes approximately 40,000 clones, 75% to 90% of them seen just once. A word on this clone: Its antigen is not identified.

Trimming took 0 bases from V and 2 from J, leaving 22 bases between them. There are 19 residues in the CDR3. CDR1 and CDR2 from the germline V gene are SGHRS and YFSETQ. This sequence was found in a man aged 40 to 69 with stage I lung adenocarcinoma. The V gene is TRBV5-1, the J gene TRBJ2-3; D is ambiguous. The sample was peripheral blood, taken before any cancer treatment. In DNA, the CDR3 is TGCGCCAGCAGCTTGGGCGACCGACAAAAGGTAAACCACACAGATACGCAGTATTTT. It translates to CASSLGDRQKVNHTDTQYF.